This T cell receptor (beta chain) was documented in a study of blood T cell repertoires in COVID-19. V shed 10 bases and J shed 2 bases, with 15 bases lying between them. The CDR3 totals 15 residues. Per germline, CDR1 MDHEN and CDR2 SYDVKM. Repertoires were generated with immunoSEQ multiplex PCR, while TCRdb's copy carries only in-frame clones and drops some. Of a few hundred thousand clones in the sample, about nine tenths were seen once. Participants came from fewer than 25 US areas, aged about 18 to 100 years. Recovered Cohort 3 donors showed two negative PCRs, clearance, or symptom resolution. This TCR derives from a woman aged 18-35 years who had recovered from COVID-19. This rearrangement joins TRBV28 to TRBJ2-6; maybe TRBD1 (6 bases). Material for sequencing was PBMCs or T cells enriched from blood (not recorded which). Written as DNA, the CDR3 is TGTGCCACCGGGCCCCGACAGGCTGGGGCCAACGTCCTGACTTTC. Its translation: CATGPRQAGANVLTF. The complete variable domain, with remaining parts taken from reference TRBV28 and TRBJ2-6, reads DVKVTQSSRYLVKRTGEKVFLECVQDMDHENMFWYRQDPGLGLRLIYFSYDVKMKEKGDIPEGYSVSREKKERFSLILESASTNQTSMYLCATGPRQAGANVLTFGAGSRLTVL.